This T cell receptor (beta chain) appears in the sequencing data of a study of multiple sclerosis patients with progressive multifocal leukoencephalopathy. Study at large: Controls were natalizumab-treated multiple sclerosis patients who did not develop PML, sampled longitudinally.

As for time point: before natalizumab initiation. T0 blood was collected before the first natalizumab infusion. Every PCR reaction included synthetic inline CDR3 controls for all V-J pairings. Sequencing was performed with immunoSEQ multiplex PCR; in TCRdb, only in-frame clones are kept and a portion is missing. The sample consists of roughly 30,000 clones, around nine tenths of them appearing once. The length of the CDR3 is 13 residues. V was trimmed by 0 bases and J by 4 bases, leaving 9 bases between them. The germline V gene encodes CDR1 GTSNPN and CDR2 SVGIG (reference sequence). This clone appeared once.

J is TRBJ1-2 and V is TRBV30; D call uncertain. The receptor comes from a human donor with multiple sclerosis. Sequencing input: PBMCs. The CDR3 spells CAWSVQAIYGYTF. CDR3 nucleotide sequence: TGTGCCTGGAGTGTCCAGGCCATCTATGGCTACACCTTC.